Described below is a single TCR beta chain sequence and its context. The germline gives CDR1 SGHRS, CDR2 YFSETQ. The CDR3 has 14 amino acids. With 3 bases removed from V and 4 bases from J, the gap between germline ends came to 13 bases. The data originate from a study of blood T cell repertoires in COVID-19. About the research overall: Material from acute and convalescent COVID-19 was sourced from the United States, Italy and Spain. T cells, B-cell-depleted T cells, or PBMCs supplied cDNA or gDNA.

Individuals aged about 18 to 89 years were recruited from 24 US areas. Donors of Cohort 3 who recovered were those that had two negative PCRs, clearance, or symptom resolution. Using immunoSEQ multiplex PCR, the repertoire was profiled, and TCRdb retains in-frame clones only, with some absent. The sample records around 300,000 clones, roughly 86% being singletons. Sequencing was carried out using PBMCs or T cells enriched from blood (not recorded which). The TCR was taken from a woman aged 18-35 years who had recovered from COVID-19. V is TRBV5-1 and J is TRBJ1-2; D is perhaps TRBD1 (6 bases). This CDR3 is CASSSSQGPYGYTF. The CDR3 nucleotides are TGCGCCAGCAGCTCCTCACAGGGCCCCTATGGCTACACCTTC.